This TCR beta chain was identified during a study of T-cell reconstitution after alpha-beta-depleted transplantation in children. This sample's TCRbeta library carried unique molecular identifier barcodes. TCRdb re-called the PCR reads through MiXCR, storing one row per CDR3 protein. The sample includes about 500,000 distinct CDR3 sequences, about 33% seen only once; the top ten take approximately 2.3%. J was trimmed by 0 bases and V by 2 bases; bases with no gene match: 2. Germline V gene lookup returns CDR1 SGHTA and CDR2 FQGNSA. This CDR3 region has 16 residues. The chain has TRBV7-2 and TRBJ2-4, with TRBD2 matching over 9 bases. The sample consisted of PBMCs from the stem cell graft donor, taken from the stem cell graft. The TCR was taken from a human donor who donated a stem cell graft to a child with aplastic anemia. CDR3 in DNA: TGTGCCAGCAGCTTACAGCGGGGGGTAGCCAAAAACATTCAGTACTTC. Translated: CASSLQRGVAKNIQYF.